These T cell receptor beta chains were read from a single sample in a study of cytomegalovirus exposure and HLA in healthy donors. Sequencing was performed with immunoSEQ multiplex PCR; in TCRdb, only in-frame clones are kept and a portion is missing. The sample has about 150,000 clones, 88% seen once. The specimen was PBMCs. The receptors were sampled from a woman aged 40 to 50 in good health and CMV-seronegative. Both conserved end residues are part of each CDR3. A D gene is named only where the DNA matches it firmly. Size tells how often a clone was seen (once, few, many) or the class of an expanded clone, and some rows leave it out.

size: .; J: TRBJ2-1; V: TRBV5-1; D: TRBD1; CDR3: CASSLTGGSYNEQFF; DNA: TGCGCCAGCAGCCTTACAGGGGGCTCCTACAATGAGCAGTTCTTC
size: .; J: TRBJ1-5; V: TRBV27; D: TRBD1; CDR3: CASSLTGIEPQHF; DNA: TGTGCCAGCAGCCTGACAGGGATTGAGCCCCAGCATTTT
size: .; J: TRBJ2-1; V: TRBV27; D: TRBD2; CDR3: CASSQFKGLAGDEQFF; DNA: TGTGCCAGCAGTCAATTCAAAGGACTAGCGGGAGACGAGCAGTTCTTC
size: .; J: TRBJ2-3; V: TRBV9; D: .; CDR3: CASSQYTDTQYF; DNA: TGTGCCAGCAGCCAGTACACAGATACGCAGTATTTT
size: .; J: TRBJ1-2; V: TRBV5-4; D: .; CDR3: CASSLSGNYGYTF; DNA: TGTGCCAGTTCTCTGTCAGGGAACTATGGCTACACCTTC
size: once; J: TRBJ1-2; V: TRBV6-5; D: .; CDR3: CASRDNPGRGYTF; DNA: TGTGCCAGCAGGGATAATCCGGGTCGCGGCTACACCTTC
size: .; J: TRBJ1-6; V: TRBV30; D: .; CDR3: CAWSVRQPYNSPLHF; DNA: TGTGCCTGGAGTGTACGACAACCCTATAATTCACCCCTCCACTTT
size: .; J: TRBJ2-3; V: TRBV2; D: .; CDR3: CASFRRQGITDTQYF; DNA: TGTGCCAGCTTCCGCCGGCAGGGTATTACAGATACGCAGTATTTT
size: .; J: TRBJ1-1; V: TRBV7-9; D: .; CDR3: CSSSYTGSGTEAFF; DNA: TGTTCCAGCAGCTATACAGGGTCCGGCACTGAAGCTTTCTTT
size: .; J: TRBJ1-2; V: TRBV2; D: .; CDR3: CASSEAARNYGYTF; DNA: TGTGCCAGCAGTGAAGCGGCGAGGAACTATGGCTACACCTTC
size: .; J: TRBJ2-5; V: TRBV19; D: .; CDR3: CATTRDSRETQYF; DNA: TGTGCCACGACCCGGGACTCCCGAGAGACCCAGTACTTC
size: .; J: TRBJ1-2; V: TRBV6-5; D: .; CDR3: CASSYRTVEPYGYTF; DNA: TGTGCCAGCAGTTACCGGACAGTCGAACCTTATGGCTACACCTTC
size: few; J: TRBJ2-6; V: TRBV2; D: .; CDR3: CASTKDTSFSGANVLTF; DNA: TGTGCCAGCACTAAAGACACGAGTTTCTCTGGGGCCAACGTCCTGACTTTC
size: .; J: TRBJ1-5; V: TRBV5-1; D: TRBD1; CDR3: CASSPLPGQVNQPQHF; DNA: TGCGCCAGCAGCCCGCTGCCGGGACAGGTTAATCAGCCCCAGCATTTT
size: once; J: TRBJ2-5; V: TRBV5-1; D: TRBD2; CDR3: CASSLVPGLAGTQYF; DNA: TGCGCCAGCAGCTTGGTACCGGGACTAGCGGGGACCCAGTACTTC
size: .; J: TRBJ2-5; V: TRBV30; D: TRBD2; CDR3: CAWSPYEAGGRETQYF; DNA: TGTGCCTGGAGTCCATACGAAGCGGGAGGGCGGGAGACCCAGTACTTC
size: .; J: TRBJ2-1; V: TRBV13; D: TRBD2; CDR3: CASSVRTSRNEQFF; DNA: TGTGCCAGCAGCGTGCGGACTAGCCGGAATGAGCAGTTCTTC
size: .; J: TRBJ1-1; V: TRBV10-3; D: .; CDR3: CAISVDKNTEAFF; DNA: TGTGCCATCAGTGTGGACAAGAACACTGAAGCTTTCTTT
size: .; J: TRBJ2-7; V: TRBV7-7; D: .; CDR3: CASSLAEAYEQYF; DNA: TGTGCCAGCAGCTTAGCTGAGGCCTACGAGCAGTACTTC
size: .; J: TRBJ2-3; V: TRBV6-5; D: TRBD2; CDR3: CASSYSLTSGTDTQYF; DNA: TGTGCCAGCAGTTACTCGTTGACTAGCGGGACAGATACGCAGTATTTT
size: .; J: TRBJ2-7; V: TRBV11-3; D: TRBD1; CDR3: CASSLAPTGGGIYEQYF; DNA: TGTGCCAGCAGCTTAGCCCCTACAGGGGGCGGTATCTACGAGCAGTACTTC
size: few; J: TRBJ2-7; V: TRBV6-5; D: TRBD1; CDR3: CASGILTGAYEQYF; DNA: TGTGCCAGCGGAATCCTGACAGGGGCCTACGAGCAGTACTTC
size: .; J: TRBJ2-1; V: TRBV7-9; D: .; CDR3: CASSFEEREQFF; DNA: TGTGCCAGCAGCTTTGAGGAGCGGGAGCAGTTCTTC
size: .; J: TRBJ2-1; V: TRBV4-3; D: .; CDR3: CASSQDSISEQFF; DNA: TGCGCCAGCAGCCAAGATTCTATAAGTGAGCAGTTCTTC
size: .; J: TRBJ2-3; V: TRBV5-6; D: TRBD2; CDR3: CASSLGAGAADTQYF; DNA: TGTGCCAGCAGCTTGGGGGCGGGAGCGGCAGATACGCAGTATTTT
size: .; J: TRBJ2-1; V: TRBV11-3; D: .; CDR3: CASSIGDIRGSYNEQFF; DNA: TGTGCCAGCAGCATCGGGGACATTCGGGGCTCCTACAATGAGCAGTTCTTC
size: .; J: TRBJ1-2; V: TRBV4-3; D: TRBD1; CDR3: CASSQGDSPLYGYTF; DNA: TGCGCCAGCAGCCAAGGGGACAGCCCTCTATATGGCTACACCTTC
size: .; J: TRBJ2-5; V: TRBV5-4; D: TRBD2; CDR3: CASSPLAGLQETQYF; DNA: TGTGCCAGCAGCCCATTAGCGGGGCTCCAAGAGACCCAGTACTTC
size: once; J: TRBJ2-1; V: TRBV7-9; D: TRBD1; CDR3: CASSWPRTGKSNEQFF; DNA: TGTGCCAGCAGCTGGCCCCGGACAGGGAAAAGCAATGAGCAGTTCTTC
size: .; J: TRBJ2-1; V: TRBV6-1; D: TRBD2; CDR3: CALAPGGNEQFF; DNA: TGTGCCTTGGCCCCGGGAGGCAATGAGCAGTTCTTC
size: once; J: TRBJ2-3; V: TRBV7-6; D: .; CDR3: CASSSTDTQYF; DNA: TGTGCCAGCAGCTCAACAGATACGCAGTATTTT
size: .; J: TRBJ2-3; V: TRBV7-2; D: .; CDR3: CASSLAGVDTQYF; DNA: TGTGCCAGCAGCTTAGCGGGAGTGGATACGCAGTATTTT
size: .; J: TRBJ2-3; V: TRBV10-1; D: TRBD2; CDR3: CASSDSLSGRRPDTQYF; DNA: TGCGCCAGTAGTGATTCCCTTAGCGGGAGGCGCCCAGATACGCAGTATTTT
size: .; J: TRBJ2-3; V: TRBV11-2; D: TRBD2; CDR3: CASSWAGEVDTQYF; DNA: TGTGCCAGCAGCTGGGCGGGGGAGGTGGATACGCAGTATTTT
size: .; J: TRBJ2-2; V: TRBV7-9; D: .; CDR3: CSSSFIGGTGELFF; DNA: TGTTCCAGCAGCTTTATCGGGGGCACCGGGGAGCTGTTTTTT
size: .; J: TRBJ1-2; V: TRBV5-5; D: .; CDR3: CASSEGDGYGYTF; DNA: TGTGCCAGCAGCGAGGGGGACGGCTATGGCTACACCTTC
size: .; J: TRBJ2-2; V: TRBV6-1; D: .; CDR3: CASSGTGVTGELFF; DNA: TGTGCCAGCAGTGGTACAGGCGTCACCGGGGAGCTGTTTTTT
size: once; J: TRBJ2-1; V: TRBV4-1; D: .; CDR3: CASSQEVGGPRNEQFF; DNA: TGCGCCAGCAGCCAAGAGGTGGGAGGACCTCGGAATGAGCAGTTCTTC
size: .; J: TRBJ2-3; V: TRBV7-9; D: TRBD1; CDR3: CSSSLATGGSTDTQYF; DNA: TGTTCCAGCAGCTTAGCGACAGGGGGTAGCACAGATACGCAGTATTTT